The 32 T cell receptor beta chains in this list originate from one sample, sequenced in a study of Ad26.COV2.S vaccination and SARS-CoV-2 variants. This sample's treatment: around 19 received Ad26.COV2.S at low or high dose, single or two shots; 5 received placebo; per-sample allocation not given. Sampling was performed 63 days after the first vaccine or placebo injection. Measured with immunoSEQ multiplex PCR; TCRdb has only the in-frame clones, and not every one. The sample holds approximately 350,000 clones; about 83% are singletons and the top ten take about 7.1%. Here the sequenced sample was peripheral blood, taken in a trial of Ad26.COV2.S vaccine versus placebo. The receptors were sampled from a person between 18 and 65 years old who received the Ad26.COV2.S COVID-19 vaccine or a placebo.

The chain couples TRBV7-2 to TRBJ2-3; 9 bases are a match to TRBD2. V shed 5 bases and J 5 bases; nucleotides not matched to a gene: 11. The CDR3 runs 16 residues. Germline V gene sequence: CDR1 SGHTA, CDR2 FQGNSA. The CDR3 is CASSRGGAGAKDTQYF. CDR3 sequence (DNA): TGTGCCAGCAGCCGCGGGGGGGCAGGGGCTAAAGATACGCAGTATTTT.

This sequence joins TRBV27 and TRBJ1-2; 8 bases line up with TRBD1. This CDR3 has 14 amino acids. Germline V gives CDR1 MNHEY, CDR2 SMNVEV (reference sequence). V was pared by 7 bases and J by 4 bases, with 8 bases of the junction left unmatched. The CDR3 region has the DNA TGTGCCAGCAACTCTCTCGGACAGGGCTATGGCTACACCTTC. It is translated as CASNSLGQGYGYTF.

The chain joins TRBV5-1 to TRBJ1-3; 8 positions match TRBD1. Germline values: CDR1 SGHRS, CDR2 YFSETQ. The CDR3 runs to 17 residues. V lost 1 base, J lost 0 bases, and 6 bases stayed unmatched. CDR3 DNA sequence: TGCGCCAGCAGCTTGCAGGGACAGGTTATCTCTGGAAACACCATATATTTT. Its protein is CASSLQGQVISGNTIYF.

This chain connects TRBV18 to TRBJ1-5; no clear D gene. V was shortened by 6 bases and J by 0 bases, with 9 bases between the two germline ends. The CDR3 runs to 14 residues. CDR1 and CDR2 from the germline V gene are KGHSH and LQKENI. The CDR3 reads CASSDGYSNQPQHF. The CDR3 nucleotides read TGTGCCAGCTCGGACGGTTATAGCAATCAGCCCCAGCATTTT.

The chain carries TRBV4-3 and TRBJ1-1; D not certain. The V gene's germline CDR1 is LGHNA and CDR2 YSLEER. V was clipped by 1 base and J by 1 base, with 13 bases between them. The CDR3 spans 16 residues. CDR3 sequence: CASSQAGSAENTEAFF. In DNA form, the CDR3 reads TGCGCCAGCAGCCAAGCGGGTTCAGCGGAGAACACTGAAGCTTTCTTT.

The rearrangement uses TRBV27 and TRBJ2-3; a weak D match, TRBD1 (6 bases). The ends were cut back, 2 bases at V and 2 bases at J, with 11 bases in the middle. Germline CDR1 is MNHEY and CDR2 is SMNVEV (reference sequence). The CDR3 has 15 amino acids. CDR3 bases: TGTGCCAGCAGTTTAAGACAGGTGTCCACAGATACGCAGTATTTT. Its translation is CASSLRQVSTDTQYF.

This clone has a single count. This sequence joins TRBV6-5 and TRBJ1-2, with D possibly matching TRBD1 (6 bases). The germline V and J ends were trimmed by 6 bases and 9 bases, with 17 bases remaining between them. Germline CDR1 reads MNHEY; CDR2 reads SVGAGI. This CDR3 is 13 amino acids long. The CDR3 here is CASREDRGIRYTF. Here the CDR3 DNA reads TGTGCCAGCAGAGAGGACAGAGGGATACGCTACACCTTC.

The J gene is TRBJ2-7, the V gene TRBV5-1; 9 bases line up with TRBD1. CDR1 SGHRS and CDR2 YFSETQ come from the germline V gene. The CDR3 is 14 residues long. Trimming at V came to 2 bases and at J to 4 bases, leaving 4 bases not matched to a gene. Here the CDR3 reads CASSFGQGMYEQYF. The CDR3 nucleotides are TGCGCCAGCAGCTTTGGACAGGGGATGTACGAGCAGTACTTC.

A few counts support this clone. The chain recombines TRBV30 with TRBJ2-7, with D perhaps TRBD2 (6 bases). Germline V gene sequence: CDR1 GTSNPN, CDR2 SVGIG (reference sequence). Deletions cut 5 bases from V and 1 base from J, with 9 bases between. The CDR3 has 12 residues. DNA for the CDR3: TGTGCCTGGGGAGGGAATTCCTACGAGCAGTACTTC. Protein: CAWGGNSYEQYF.

The rearrangement joins TRBV9 to TRBJ2-3; D gene unclear. This CDR3 is 16 amino acids long. Trimming took off 0 bases at V and 1 base at J, with 12 bases between the two ends. Germline lookup yields CDR1 SGDLS and CDR2 YYNGEE. CDR3 sequence (DNA): TGTGCCAGCAGCGTAGGGAGCAACTCTCGCACAGATACGCAGTATTTT. Its translation: CASSVGSNSRTDTQYF.

The chain has TRBV2 and TRBJ2-3; the D call may be TRBD1 or TRBD2 (6 bases each). V lost 8 bases, J lost 2 bases, and 17 bases lay in between. CDR1 is SNHLY and CDR2 is FYNNEI in the germline V gene. The CDR3 is 15 amino acids. The CDR3 is CASGARGPDTDTQYF. CDR3 sequence (DNA): TGTGCCAGCGGGGCCCGGGGGCCTGACACAGATACGCAGTATTTT.

The chain joins TRBV4-1 to TRBJ1-2, with D possibly TRBD1 on 6 matching bases. Germline CDR1 is MGHRA and CDR2 is YSYEKL. CDR3 size: 16 residues. The V end lost 6 bases, the J end lost 3 bases, and 20 bases lay between the germline ends. CDR3 nucleotides: TGCGCCAGCAGACCCGCGACAGGAAAGAAGGACTATGGCTACACCTTC. Translating it yields CASRPATGKKDYGYTF.

The V and J genes are TRBV10-3 and TRBJ1-2, with 9 bases fitting TRBD1. Germline V gene sequence: CDR1 ENHRY, CDR2 SYGVKD. V was clipped by 2 bases and J by 5 bases; unmatched bases: 6. This CDR3 is built from 15 residues. The CDR3 DNA follows: TGTGCCATCAGTGAGGCCTTGACAGGGGGATATGGCTACACCTTC. This gives the protein CAISEALTGGYGYTF.

The rearrangement joins TRBV6-1 to TRBJ1-1, with D hard to call. The V gene lost 6 bases and the J gene lost 4 bases, with 18 bases spanning the gap. Looked up from germline, CDR1 is MNHNS and CDR2 is SASEGT. The CDR3 has 15 amino acids. The CDR3 here is CASRKARGGSTEAFF. The CDR3 coding sequence is TGTGCCAGCAGAAAAGCCAGAGGAGGAAGCACTGAAGCTTTCTTT.

The chain is built from TRBV29-1 and TRBJ2-2, with 7 bases lining up with TRBD1. V lost 2 bases to trimming and J lost 4 bases; unmatched junction nucleotides: 1. The CDR3 runs to 13 residues. Germline V gene sequence: CDR1 SQVTM, CDR2 ANQGSEA. For the CDR3, the DNA is TGCAGCGTTGAAACAGGGGTCACCGGGGAGCTGTTTTTT. Residues: CSVETGVTGELFF.

The CDR3 spells CASSVATVAGELFF. DNA for the CDR3: TGTGCCAGCAGCGTAGCGACGGTTGCCGGGGAGCTGTTTTTT. J is TRBJ2-2 and V is TRBV9; D call uncertain. This CDR3 region has 14 residues. Germline V lookup: CDR1 SGDLS, CDR2 YYNGEE. Trimming removed 0 bases from V and 6 bases from J, with 9 bases in between.

The V call is TRBV12-3 or TRBV12-4, the J call TRBJ2-3; unclear D gene. The CDR3 extends over 11 amino acids. V dropped 6 bases and J dropped 4 bases, with 5 bases sitting between them. CDR3 loop: CASRIADTQYF. The CDR3 region has the DNA TGTGCCAGCAGGATAGCAGATACGCAGTATTTT.

The chain couples TRBV5-1 to TRBJ2-5; the D gene is possibly TRBD2 (5 bases). This CDR3 spans 13 amino acids. CDR1 is SGHRS, CDR2 YFSETQ, per germline. The V end lost 1 base, the J end lost 3 bases, and 7 bases lay between the germline ends. CDR3 residues: CASSLSGKETQYF. CDR3 DNA: TGCGCCAGCAGCTTGTCGGGGAAAGAGACCCAGTACTTC.

The rearrangement links TRBV6-5 to TRBJ2-7; D not certain. The ends were cut back, 8 bases at V and 3 bases at J, with 11 bases in the middle. The CDR3 spans 12 residues. The germline V gene has CDR1 MNHEY and CDR2 SVGAGI. The CDR3, as DNA: TGTGCCAGCCGAGCGAGGTACTACGAGCAGTACTTC. This translates into CASRARYYEQYF.

Comment on this clone: The junction shows a germline mismatch at one end, possibly a read error. The V call is TRBV14, the J call TRBJ1-1, with a tentative D call TRBD1 (5 bases). Germline lookup yields CDR1 SGHDN and CDR2 FVKESK. The CDR3 consists of 13 residues. The CDR3 here is CVSGPRGDTEAFF. The CDR3 DNA follows: TGTGTCAGCGGACCGAGAGGGGACACTGAAGCTTTCTTT. Supplemented by reference TRBV14 and TRBJ1-1, the full variable domain reads EAGVTQFPSHSVIEKGQTVTLRCDPISGHDNLYWYRRVMGKEIKFLLHFVKESKQDESGMPNNRFLAERTGGTYSTLKVQPAELEDSGVYFCVSGPRGDTEAFFGQGTRLTVV.

The V call is TRBV11-3, the J call TRBJ2-7; possible D gene TRBD1, 5 bases. V was cut by 5 bases and J by 3 bases, with 14 bases left in between. The CDR3 length is 14 residues. The germline V gene has CDR1 SGHNT and CDR2 YENEEA. The CDR3 protein is CASSTRARVYEQYF. As DNA, the CDR3 is TGTGCCAGCAGCACCAGAGCCAGGGTCTACGAGCAGTACTTC.

The rearrangement links TRBV4-3 to TRBJ2-3; D remains unclear. Trimming shortened V by 0 bases and J by 0 bases, and 13 bases separated the two germline ends. The germline CDR1 and CDR2 sequences are LGHNA and YSLEER. The CDR3 is made up of 17 amino acids. CDR3 nucleotide sequence: TGCGCCAGCAGCCAAGATCCTCTACCCCCTAGCACAGATACGCAGTATTTT. Encoded protein: CASSQDPLPPSTDTQYF.

This chain links TRBV7-9 with TRBJ2-3, with 7 bases matching TRBD1. The CDR3 is 16 amino acids. Germline trimming cut 5 bases from V and 0 bases from J; bases unmatched to any gene: 8. The germline CDR1 and CDR2 sequences are SEHNR and FQNEAQ (reference sequence). The CDR3 loop is CASSPNRGTSTDTQYF. The CDR3 DNA is TGTGCCAGCAGCCCGAACAGGGGTACTAGCACAGATACGCAGTATTTT.

CDR3 sequence reads: CASSWRGNQPQHF. The CDR3 bases are TGTGCCAGTTCTTGGAGAGGTAATCAGCCCCAGCATTTT. The gene calls are TRBV19 and TRBJ1-5; D is uncertain. This CDR3 has 13 amino acids. The V end lost 8 bases, the J end lost 4 bases, and 12 bases lay between the germline ends. Germline V gene data show CDR1 as LNHDA and CDR2 as SQIVND (reference sequence). The entire variable domain, with the rest obtained from reference TRBV19 and TRBJ1-5, is as follows: DGGITQSPKYLFRKEGQNVTLSCEQNLNHDAMYWYRQDPGQGLRLIYYSQIVNDFQKGDIAEGYSVSREKKESFPLTVTSAQKNPTAFYLCASSWRGNQPQHFGDGTRLSIL.

To note about this clone: A junction end diverges from the germline sequence, so it may reflect a read error. V and J are TRBV5-6 and TRBJ1-1; the D is unclear. The CDR3 contains 12 residues. The germline CDR1 and CDR2 sequences are SGHDT and YYEEEE. CDR3 sequence (DNA): TGTGCCAGCAGCTTGGATGATCGTGCAACACTCTTT. Translating gives CASSLDDRATLF.

The rearrangement links TRBV18 to TRBJ2-7, with D perhaps TRBD2 (6 bases). The germline CDR1 and CDR2 sequences are KGHSH and LQKENI. The V and J ends lost 3 bases and 4 bases respectively, with 13 bases between them. The CDR3 length is 14 residues. The chain's CDR3 is CASSPPGGVYEQYF. The CDR3 bases are TGTGCCAGCTCACCGCCGGGCGGGGTTTACGAGCAGTACTTC.

This clone was seen a single time. At one end the junction does not follow the germline gene, possibly because of a read error. The gene calls are TRBV7-9 and TRBJ2-5; 11 bases are a match to TRBD2. CDR1 is SEHNR and CDR2 is FQNEAQ in the germline V gene (reference sequence). CDR3 length equals 14 residues. CDR3 bases: TGTGCCAGCAGCGTAGCGGGAGGGACAGAGACCCAGTACTTC. This gives the protein CASSVAGGTETQYF.

The V and J genes are TRBV7-9 and TRBJ2-7; the D is unclear. The ends were cut back, 8 bases at V and 0 bases at J, with 14 bases in the middle. The CDR3 spans 14 residues. Germline-derived CDR1 and CDR2 are SEHNR and FQNEAQ (reference sequence). CDR3 nucleotide sequence: TGTGCCAGCCGTCTAACTTTTAGCTCCTACGAGCAGTACTTC. Translated: CASRLTFSSYEQYF.

V gene TRBV2 combines with J gene TRBJ2-7, with a tentative D call TRBD1 (6 bases). The CDR3 is made up of 14 amino acids. The V gene's germline CDR1 is SNHLY and CDR2 FYNNEI. Trimming left V 5 bases short and J 6 bases short, with 17 bases between. This chain's CDR3 is CASSFSTSGAEQYF. The CDR3 DNA reads TGTGCCAGCAGTTTCTCGACCTCAGGGGCCGAGCAGTACTTC.

In nucleotides, the CDR3 is TGTGCCAGCAGCCTAATTCCCAGGGGTTATGGGGCCAACGTCCTGACTTTC. Translating it yields CASSLIPRGYGANVLTF. The chain recombines TRBV7-2 with TRBJ2-6, with a tentative D call TRBD1 (6 bases). V gave up 5 bases and J gave up 3 bases, with 17 bases separating them. CDR1 and CDR2 from the germline V gene are SGHTA and FQGNSA. This CDR3 has 17 residues. Full variable domain (missing parts from reference TRBV7-2 and TRBJ2-6): GAGVSQSPSNKVTEKGKDVELRCDPISGHTALYWYRQSLGQGLEFLIYFQGNSAPDKSGLPSDRFSAERTGGSVSTLTIQRTQQEDSAVYLCASSLIPRGYGANVLTFGAGSRLTVL.

The chain employs TRBV23-1 and TRBJ1-6; D is perhaps TRBD1 (5 bases). TRBV23-1 is an open reading frame whose function is uncertain. Trimming took off 3 bases at V and 0 bases at J, with 9 bases between the two ends. The CDR3 contains 16 residues. The chain's CDR3 is CASSHSGSSYNSPLHF. The CDR3, as DNA: TGCGCCAGCAGTCACTCAGGGAGCTCCTATAATTCACCCCTCCACTTT.

The chain combines TRBV7-6 with TRBJ1-2, with a tentative D call TRBD1 (5 bases). Trimming took 1 base from V and 2 from J, leaving 8 bases between them. The germline V gene has CDR1 SGHVS and CDR2 FNYEAQ. The CDR3 has 14 amino acids. The CDR3 DNA sequence: TGTGCCAGCAGCTTAGGCCAGGGCAACTATGGCTACACCTTC. It is translated as CASSLGQGNYGYTF.